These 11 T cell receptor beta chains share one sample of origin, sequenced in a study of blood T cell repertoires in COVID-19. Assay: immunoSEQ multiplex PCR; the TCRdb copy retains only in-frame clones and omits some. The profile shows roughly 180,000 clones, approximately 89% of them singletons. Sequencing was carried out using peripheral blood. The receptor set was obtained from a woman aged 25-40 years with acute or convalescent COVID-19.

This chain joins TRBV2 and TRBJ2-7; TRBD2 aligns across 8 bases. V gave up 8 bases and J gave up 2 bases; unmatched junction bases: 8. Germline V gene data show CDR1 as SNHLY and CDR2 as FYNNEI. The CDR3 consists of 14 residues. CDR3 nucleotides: TGTGCCAGCGCGGGGACTAGAAGAGCCTACGAGCAGTACTTC. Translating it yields CASAGTRRAYEQYF.

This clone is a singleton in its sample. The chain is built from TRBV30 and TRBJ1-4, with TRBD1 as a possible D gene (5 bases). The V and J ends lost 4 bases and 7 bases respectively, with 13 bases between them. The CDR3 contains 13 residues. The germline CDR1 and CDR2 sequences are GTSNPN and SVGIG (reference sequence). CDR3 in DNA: TGTGCCTGGACAAGGGGACTACCTGAAAAACTGTTTTTT. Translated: CAWTRGLPEKLFF. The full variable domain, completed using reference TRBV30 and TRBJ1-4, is SQTIHQWPATLVQPVGSPLSLECTVEGTSNPNLYWYRQAAGRGLQLLFYSVGIGQISSEVPQNLSASRPQDRQFILSSKKLLLSDSGFYLCAWTRGLPEKLFFGSGTQLSVL.

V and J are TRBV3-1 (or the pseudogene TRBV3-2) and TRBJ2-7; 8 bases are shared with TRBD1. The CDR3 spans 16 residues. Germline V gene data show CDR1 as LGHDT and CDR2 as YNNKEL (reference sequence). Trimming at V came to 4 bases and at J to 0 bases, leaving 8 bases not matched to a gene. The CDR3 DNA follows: TGTGCCAGCAGCCTCTCCGGGACAGGCAGCTCCTACGAGCAGTACTTC. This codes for CASSLSGTGSSYEQYF.

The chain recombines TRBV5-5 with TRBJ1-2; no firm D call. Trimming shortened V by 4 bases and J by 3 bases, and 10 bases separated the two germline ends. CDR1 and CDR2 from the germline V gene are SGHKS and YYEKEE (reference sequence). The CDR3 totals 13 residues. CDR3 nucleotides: TGTGCCAGCAGCCCGATTAGTTACTATGGCTACACCTTC. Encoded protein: CASSPISYYGYTF.

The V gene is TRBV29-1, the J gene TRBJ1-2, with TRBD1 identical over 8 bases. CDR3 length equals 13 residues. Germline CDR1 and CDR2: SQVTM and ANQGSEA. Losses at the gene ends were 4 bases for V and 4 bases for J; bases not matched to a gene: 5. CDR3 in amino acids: CSVGHTGGYGYTF. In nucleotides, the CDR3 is TGCAGCGTTGGCCATACAGGGGGCTATGGCTACACCTTC.

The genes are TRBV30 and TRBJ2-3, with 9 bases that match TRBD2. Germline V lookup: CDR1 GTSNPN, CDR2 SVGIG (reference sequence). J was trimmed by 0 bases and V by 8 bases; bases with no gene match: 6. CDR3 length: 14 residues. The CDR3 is CARDLAGSTDTQYF. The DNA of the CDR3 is TGTGCCCGGGACCTAGCGGGGAGCACAGATACGCAGTATTTT.

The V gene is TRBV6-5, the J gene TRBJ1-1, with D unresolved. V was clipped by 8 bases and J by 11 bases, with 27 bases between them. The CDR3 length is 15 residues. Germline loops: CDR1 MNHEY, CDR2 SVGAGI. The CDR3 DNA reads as TGTGCCAGCCTACCTTTTATAACGGACCGGGGTGCGGCTTTCTTT. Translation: CASLPFITDRGAAFF.

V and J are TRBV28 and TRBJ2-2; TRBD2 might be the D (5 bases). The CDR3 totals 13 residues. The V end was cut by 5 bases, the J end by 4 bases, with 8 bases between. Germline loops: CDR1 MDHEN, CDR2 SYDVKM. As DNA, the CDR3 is TGTGCCAGCAGTAGCACTAGCACCGGGGAGCTGTTTTTT. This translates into CASSSTSTGELFF.

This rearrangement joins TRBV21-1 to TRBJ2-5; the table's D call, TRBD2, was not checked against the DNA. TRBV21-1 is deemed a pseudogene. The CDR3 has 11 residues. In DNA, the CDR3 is TGTGCCAGCAGTATCCAAGAGACCCAGTACTTC. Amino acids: CASSIQETQYF.

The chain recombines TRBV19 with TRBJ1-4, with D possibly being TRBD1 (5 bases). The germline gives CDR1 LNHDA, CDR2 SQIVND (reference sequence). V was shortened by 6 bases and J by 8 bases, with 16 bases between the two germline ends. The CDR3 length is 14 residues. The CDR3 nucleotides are TGTGCCAGTAGCGTCCAGGGAGGGTTCGAAAAACTGTTTTTT. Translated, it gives CASSVQGGFEKLFF.

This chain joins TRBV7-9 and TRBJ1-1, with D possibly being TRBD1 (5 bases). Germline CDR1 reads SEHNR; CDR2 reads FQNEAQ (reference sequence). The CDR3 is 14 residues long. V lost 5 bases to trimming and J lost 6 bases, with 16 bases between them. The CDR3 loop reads CASSTTGRGAEAFF. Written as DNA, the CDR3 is TGTGCCAGCAGCACGACGGGACGCGGGGCTGAAGCTTTCTTT.